The following is a T cell receptor (beta chain) sequence with its context. No antigen is known for it. The record has no base qualities; no much larger clone is one base away. The CDR3 regions of human TCRbeta chains were analyzed by immunosequencing. The authors processed their data as follows. TCRs in the repertoires were matched against a reference library of SARS-CoV-2-specific TCRs that had been generated with the MIRA antigen-specificity platform. Breadth was defined as the fraction of unique TCRs that were SARS-CoV-2-associated. Depth was defined as the fraction of total T cells that were SARS-CoV-2-associated. Using the MIRA data, each spike-specific TCR was assigned both to the spike region to which the TCR was reactive and to a CD4 or CD8 class. Log10-transformed breadth and depth values were compared by one-way ANOVA with Sidak's multiple comparisons tests. TCRdb re-hosts the immuneACCESS table, in-frame sequences only. Its copies lack some clones; in the studies checked, an unresolved V gene accounts for under half of them, and the cause for the rest is not known. V and J calls and clone size are as listed in that table; D and trimming were resolved from the DNA. This sample has 55,000 to 75,000 clones in its table, and about 90% of those were observed once. Jointly, the top ten make up just under 5% of the sample.

Interpreted using the paper, the time point label stands for: baseline before first vaccination. The vaccinee samples were drawn from two UK trials, COV001 and COV002, one of which was a single-blind randomized controlled phase 2/3 trial testing AZD1222 (ChAdOx1 nCoV-19) in healthy adults. For TCRbeta chain sequencing, PBMC samples from trial participants were taken at day 0 and at day 28 after the second dose. The sample belongs to a study of T cell responses to AZD1222 COVID-19 vaccine (dated by TCRdb to the early 2020s). Regarding the research as a whole: Because spike-specific TCR depth and breadth did not differ between the two schedules, AZD1222 recipients who got a second dose at roughly 4 weeks were pooled with those who got a second dose at roughly 12 weeks. TCR sequencing covered roughly 230 trial participants: nearly 210 given two doses of AZD1222 and 26 given two doses of MenACWY control vaccine. Trial participants were enrolled by age into 18-55, 56-69 and 70-plus year subgroups, with approximately 160, 26 and 62 TCR-sequenced participants respectively. General study outcomes and caveats: Because no day 14 peak-response samples were available, the repertoires could be characterized only after the peak T cell response. Reportedly, almost half of the unique spike-specific TCRs recognized epitopes lying outside the regions that are mutated in the B.1.351 and B.1.1.7 variants. In the small 56-69-year group, the increase in depth fell short of significance, most likely because of low power. Conclusions about previously exposed vaccinees were limited because only six AZD1222 recipients were SARS-CoV-2 seropositive at baseline. Spike-specific TCR breadth and depth rose significantly after two AZD1222 doses compared with day 0 and with MenACWY recipients. Participants were mostly white British and included more females than males, and it was suggested by the authors that clonal diversity may have been underestimated. The vaccine-associated CD4 TCRs covered the entire spike protein, and the dominant responses fell in regions 160-218 and 743-854.

The CDR3 runs 14 residues from the cysteine to the phenylalanine. Only CDR3 DNA remains: 42 bases, in frame from the first base. V is reduced by 3 bases and J by 2 bases, leaving a spacing of 10 bases between them. The germline V gene provides CDR1 SNHLY and CDR2 FYNNEI. The sample in question was peripheral blood, obtained on day 0 of AZD1222 vaccination. The chain uses TRBV2 and TRBJ2-5; the D match is possibly TRBD1 or TRBD2, with 6 bases aligned in each. This TCR was sampled from an adult in good health. CDR3 reads: CASSDRGGQETQYF. The DNA sequence follows: TGTGCCAGCAGTGATAGAGGGGGGCAAGAGACCCAGTACTTC. Beyond the CDR3, the reference TRBV2 and TRBJ2-5 genes provide the residues; the full variable domain reads: EPEVTQTPSHQVTQMGQEVILRCVPISNHLYFYWYRQILGQKVEFLVSFYNNEISEKSEIFDDQFSVERPDGSNFTLKIRSTKLEDSAMYFCASSDRGGQETQYFGPGTRLLVL.